This TCR beta chain was retrieved from a study of cytomegalovirus exposure and HLA in healthy donors. A multiplex PCR was run with 60 Vbeta primers and 13 Jbeta primers. Sequenced by immunoSEQ multiplex PCR; TCRdb stores in-frame clones only, minus some. The sample includes about 60,000 clones, about 80% seen only once; the top ten take approximately 3.3%. The CDR3 is made up of 14 amino acids. Germline V gives CDR1 MNHNY, CDR2 SVGAGI (reference sequence). Trimming took 4 bases from V and 4 from J, leaving 10 bases between them. This sequence was found in a woman aged 40 to 55 in good health and CMV-seropositive. The sample taken for sequencing was PBMCs. The genes are TRBV6-6 and TRBJ2-2, with D perhaps TRBD2 (6 bases). The CDR3 here is CASSSTAGTGELFF. The CDR3 nucleotides are TGTGCCAGCAGTTCTACAGCGGGCACCGGGGAGCTGTTTTTT.